The 17 T cell receptor beta chains below all came from one sample that was sequenced in a study of blood T cell repertoires in COVID-19. Generated by immunoSEQ multiplex PCR, the TCRdb table keeps only in-frame clones and is missing some. The table lists 110,000 or so clones, about two thirds of them singletons. Sequenced input: peripheral blood. These receptors all stem from a woman aged 40 to 55 with acute or convalescent COVID-19.

This chain connects TRBV11-1 to TRBJ2-3, with D unresolved. Germline CDR1 and CDR2: SGHAT and FQDESV (reference sequence). CDR3 size: 13 residues. Trimming cost V 1 base and J 2 bases, with 4 bases left between them. This CDR3 is CASSLDHTDTQYF. For the CDR3, the DNA is TGTGCCAGCAGCTTAGATCACACAGATACGCAGTATTTT.

The chain uses TRBV5-4 and TRBJ1-1, with D hard to call. Germline V gene data show CDR1 as SGHNT and CDR2 as YYREEE (reference sequence). V gave up 2 bases and J gave up 3 bases, with 11 bases separating them. The CDR3 has 14 amino acids. The CDR3 nucleotides read TGTGCCAGCAGCTTACAGACGCCTTACACTGAAGCTTTCTTT. Its protein product is CASSLQTPYTEAFF.

This sequence joins TRBV12-3 or TRBV12-4 and TRBJ2-2, with a tentative D call TRBD1 (6 bases). The length of the CDR3 is 13 residues. Trimming took 6 bases from V and 6 from J, leaving 11 bases between them. The CDR3 nucleotides are TGTGCCAGCAGAGCCACAGGGCCCGGGGAGCTGTTTTTT. This translates into CASRATGPGELFF.

The CDR3 loop is CAWTSGDNEQFF. CDR3 in DNA: TGTGCCTGGACTAGCGGTGACAATGAGCAGTTCTTC. V is TRBV30 and J is TRBJ2-1; TRBD2 aligns across 7 bases. CDR1 GTSNPN and CDR2 SVGIG come from the germline V gene (reference sequence). This CDR3 is built from 12 residues. Germline trimming cut 4 bases from V and 5 bases from J; bases unmatched to any gene: 2.

The chain carries TRBV9 and TRBJ2-1; TRBD1 aligns across 10 bases. V shed 0 bases and J 6 bases; nucleotides not matched to a gene: 3. The germline V gene has CDR1 SGDLS and CDR2 YYNGEE. CDR3 size: 15 residues. In DNA, the CDR3 is TGTGCCAGCAGCGTAGGACAGGGGGCTGGCAATGAGCAGTTCTTC. Protein sequence: CASSVGQGAGNEQFF.

The J gene is TRBJ1-3, the V gene TRBV9; 7 bases map to TRBD1. Germline lookup yields CDR1 SGDLS and CDR2 YYNGEE. V gave up 4 bases and J gave up 8 bases; unmatched junction bases: 12. This CDR3 contains 15 residues. The CDR3 sequence: CASSPTLGQLHTIYF. The CDR3 bases are TGTGCCAGCAGCCCCACCCTGGGACAGCTCCACACCATATATTTT.

The chain recombines TRBV27 with TRBJ2-5; TRBD2 matches 7 bases. The CDR3 covers 15 residues. The germline V gene encodes CDR1 MNHEY and CDR2 SMNVEV (reference sequence). The V gene end was trimmed by 6 bases and the J gene end by 5 bases; junction bases not matched to a gene: 12. CDR3 DNA sequence: TGTGCCAGCAGACTGGGGGGGGTTGGAGTTGAGACCCAGTACTTC. It translates to CASRLGGVGVETQYF.

This clone came up a few times. The chain has TRBV10-3 and TRBJ2-3, with 7 bases identical to TRBD2. The germline V gene has CDR1 ENHRY and CDR2 SYGVKD. With V trimmed by 6 bases and J by 3 bases, 12 bases remained unmatched. This CDR3 contains 16 residues. The DNA for the CDR3 is TGTGCCATCAGGCGGGGCGGGGGTAAGGGAACAGATACGCAGTATTTT. Encoded protein: CAIRRGGGKGTDTQYF.

The rearrangement joins TRBV19 to TRBJ2-7; possibly TRBD2 for D (5 bases). The V and J ends lost 5 bases and 4 bases respectively, with 18 bases between them. The length of the CDR3 is 15 residues. Looked up from germline, CDR1 is LNHDA and CDR2 is SQIVND (reference sequence). The CDR3 is CASSSRTSTLYEQYF. The CDR3 DNA sequence: TGTGCCAGTAGTTCTCGGACTTCTACGCTTTACGAGCAGTACTTC.

The chain links TRBV11-2 to TRBJ2-3, with TRBD2 identical over 12 bases. V shed 5 bases and J 3 bases; nucleotides not matched to a gene: 9. Germline V CDR1 and CDR2: SGHAT, FQNNGV. The CDR3 extends over 17 amino acids. In DNA form, the CDR3 reads TGTGCCAGCAGCGAAGGGACTAGCGGGCGGGCGACAGATACGCAGTATTTT. This sequence encodes CASSEGTSGRATDTQYF.

The V call is TRBV30, the J call TRBJ1-5; D not certain. The CDR3 contains 13 residues. V lost 5 bases, J lost 4 bases, and 12 bases lay in between. Per germline, CDR1 GTSNPN and CDR2 SVGIG (reference sequence). CDR3 protein: CAWRRSFNQPQHF. The CDR3 DNA reads as TGTGCCTGGCGACGGAGTTTTAATCAGCCCCAGCATTTT. Full variable domain (outside the CDR3, taken from reference TRBV30 and TRBJ1-5): SQTIHQWPATLVQPVGSPLSLECTVEGTSNPNLYWYRQAAGRGLQLLFYSVGIGQISSEVPQNLSASRPQDRQFILSSKKLLLSDSGFYLCAWRRSFNQPQHFGDGTRLSIL.

This clone showed up just once. The gene calls are TRBV29-1 and TRBJ2-1; 13 bases match TRBD2. Germline assignment: CDR1 SQVTM and CDR2 ANQGSEA. This CDR3 region has 15 residues. V lost 0 bases to trimming and J lost 10 bases; unmatched junction nucleotides: 6. CDR3 in DNA: TGCAGCGTTGAAGAGTTACTAGCGGGGGGGCGCGAGCAGTTCTTC. It specifies CSVEELLAGGREQFF.

The rearrangement uses TRBV4-1 and TRBJ1-2; 7 bases align to TRBD1. Germline-derived CDR1 and CDR2 are MGHRA and YSYEKL. This CDR3 spans 16 amino acids. The V gene end was trimmed by 2 bases and the J gene end by 4 bases; junction bases not matched to a gene: 10. This CDR3 reads CASSQPRDRKLYGYTF. The CDR3 DNA follows: TGCGCCAGCAGCCAACCCCGGGACAGAAAACTCTATGGCTACACCTTC.

J is TRBJ2-7 and V is TRBV11-2; possibly TRBD2 for D (5 bases). Germline CDR1 reads SGHAT; CDR2 reads FQNNGV. The CDR3 covers 15 residues. Trimming took off 5 bases at V and 3 bases at J, with 17 bases between the two ends. DNA for the CDR3: TGTGCCAGCAGCCTCACCGGAGGACGAGTCTACGAGCAGTACTTC. Encoded protein: CASSLTGGRVYEQYF.

The chain employs TRBV2 and TRBJ2-7; 7 bases map to TRBD1. The CDR3 has 13 amino acids. Germline V gene data show CDR1 as SNHLY and CDR2 as FYNNEI. Trimming took 6 bases from V and 7 from J; bases not matched to a gene: 9. The chain's CDR3 is CASSEGQRREQYF. CDR3 nucleotide sequence: TGTGCCAGCAGCGAGGGACAGAGGAGGGAGCAGTACTTC.

In nucleotides, the CDR3 is TGCGCCAGCGGGCCCGGCGGGACAGGGGGCGCGGGGGGTCCAGAGACCCAGTACTTC. This sequence encodes CASGPGGTGGAGGPETQYF. The V gene is TRBV5-1, the J gene TRBJ2-5; TRBD1 agrees at 12 bases. Germline V gives CDR1 SGHRS, CDR2 YFSETQ. The CDR3 spans 19 residues. V lost 7 bases to trimming and J lost 4 bases; unmatched junction nucleotides: 20.

This chain uses TRBV15 with TRBJ2-2; D is uncertain. Germline CDR1 LNHNV, CDR2 YYDKDF (reference sequence). This CDR3 is 16 amino acids long. The V and J ends lost 6 bases and 0 bases respectively, with 14 bases between them. This CDR3 is CATRDGASANTGELFF. CDR3 nucleotides: TGTGCCACCAGGGATGGAGCCAGTGCGAACACCGGGGAGCTGTTTTTT.